This T cell receptor (beta chain) was sequenced for a study of blood T cell repertoires in COVID-19. The study assigned cohorts using participant-reported clinical history. The CDR3 length is 16 residues. Germline V gives CDR1 SGHRS, CDR2 YFSETQ. V gave up 0 bases and J gave up 5 bases; unmatched junction bases: 5. Here immunoSEQ multiplex PCR was the method, and the copy in TCRdb shows in-frame clones only, minus some. The data contain 200,000 to 250,000 clones, 83% of them singletons. This clone was recorded only once. Sequences were obtained from PBMCs or T cells enriched from blood (not recorded which). J is TRBJ2-1 and V is TRBV5-1; 10 bases match TRBD2. The receptor's source is a woman in her forties or fifties who had been exposed to COVID-19. In DNA, the CDR3 is TGCGCCAGCAGCTTGGGAAGCGGGGGGGCCAACAATGAGCAGTTCTTC. It specifies CASSLGSGGANNEQFF.